The sequence of this T cell receptor (beta chain) was determined in a study of blood T cells in healthy people across ages. Findings of the study overall: A roughly linear age-dependent decrease characterized TCR beta diversity per million T cells.

To note about this clonotype: As yet, its antigen is unknown. Lacking the conserved final phenylalanine or tryptophan, this CDR3 likely reflects a read error. The limits of the CDR3 on the DNA are not certain, so only TCRdb's listed CDR3 is given.

CDR1 SGHDN and CDR2 FVKESK come from the germline V gene. A total of 16 residues make up the CDR3, ends included. Primed by a sample-barcoded 5' primer and a J-beta primer mix, a second PCR proceeded for about 7 to 12 cycles. TCRdb reprocessed the 5' RACE reads via MiXCR and lists one record per CDR3 protein. Among over 600,000 distinct CDR3 sequences listed, around 50% were seen once. Each individual donor underwent a draw of about 9.1 milliliters of peripheral blood. Researchers isolated at least 6.5 million PBMCs per sample. The gene calls are TRBV14 and TRBJ2-5; the table's D call TRBD2 went unverified against the DNA. This clonotype originated in a man older than 75 in good health. Sequencing was carried out using blood. CDR3 in amino acids: CASSLRGSRVDYTFGS.